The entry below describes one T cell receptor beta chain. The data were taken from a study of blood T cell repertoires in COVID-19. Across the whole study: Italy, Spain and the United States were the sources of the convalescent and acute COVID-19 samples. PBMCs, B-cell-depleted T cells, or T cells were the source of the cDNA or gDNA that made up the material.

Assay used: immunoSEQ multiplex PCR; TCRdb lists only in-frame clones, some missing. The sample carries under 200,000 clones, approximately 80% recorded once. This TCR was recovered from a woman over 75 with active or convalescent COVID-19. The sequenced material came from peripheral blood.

CDR3 nucleotide sequence: TGTGCCAGCAGTTTCAGGCAGGGGGCGGGAGGGGAGCAGTTCTTC. Encoded protein: CASSFRQGAGGEQFF. The chain has TRBV28 and TRBJ2-1; possibly TRBD2 for D (9 bases). V lost 3 bases, J lost 10 bases, and 19 bases lay in between. The CDR3 is 15 amino acids. Germline CDR1 reads MDHEN; CDR2 reads SYDVKM.